Shown below are 20 T cell receptor beta chains from a single sample sequenced in a study of blood T cell repertoires in COVID-19. The repertoire was sequenced with immunoSEQ multiplex PCR; TCRdb's copy has only in-frame clones and lacks some. Among roughly 140,000 clones listed, more than 75% were seen once. The sample consisted of peripheral blood. Receptors were obtained from a woman aged 55-75 years with COVID-19, enrolled during active disease.

V usage is TRBV3-1 (or the pseudogene TRBV3-2) and J usage is TRBJ2-5; a weak D match, TRBD2 (6 bases). Germline V gene data show CDR1 as LGHDT and CDR2 as YNNKEL (reference sequence). V lost 4 bases and J lost 0, with 9 bases in between. The CDR3 is made up of 14 amino acids. CDR3 sequence: CASSRGLNQETQYF. The CDR3 DNA follows: TGTGCCAGCAGCCGGGGACTGAACCAAGAGACCCAGTACTTC.

This clone showed up just a few times. The rearrangement links TRBV6-1 to TRBJ1-5; tentatively, D is TRBD1 (5 bases). Trimming left V 3 bases short and J 5 bases short, with 14 bases between. From germline, CDR1 is MNHNS and CDR2 SASEGT. This CDR3 region has 15 residues. CDR3 nucleotide sequence: TGTGCCAGCAGTGACATGGCGGGGCGGGATCAGCCCCAGCATTTT. Its protein product is CASSDMAGRDQPQHF.

The sample holds a few counts of this clone. The chain carries TRBV30 and TRBJ2-1; D is perhaps TRBD1 (6 bases). The germline V gene has CDR1 GTSNPN and CDR2 SVGIG (reference sequence). Trimming took 3 bases from V and 5 from J, leaving 8 bases between them. The CDR3 extends over 12 amino acids. The CDR3 bases are TGTGCCTGGAGGGACAGTAACAATGAGCAGTTCTTC. Its translation: CAWRDSNNEQFF.

The chain recombines TRBV5-4 with TRBJ2-1; TRBD2 aligns across 9 bases. V gave up 7 bases and J gave up 6 bases; unmatched junction bases: 8. Germline lookup yields CDR1 SGHNT and CDR2 YYREEE (reference sequence). The CDR3 runs to 14 residues. CDR3 protein: CASSTGGGANEQFF. The CDR3 region has the DNA TGTGCCAGCTCTACGGGCGGGGGGGCCAATGAGCAGTTCTTC.

The V gene is TRBV3-1 (or the pseudogene TRBV3-2), the J gene TRBJ1-2; possible D gene TRBD1, 6 bases. V lost 4 bases and J lost 1, with 10 bases in between. Germline values: CDR1 LGHDT, CDR2 YNNKEL (reference sequence). The CDR3 length is 14 residues. The CDR3 sequence: CASSLTGFNYGYTF. The CDR3 nucleotides read TGTGCCAGCAGCCTGACAGGATTTAACTATGGCTACACCTTC.

The V gene is TRBV19, the J gene TRBJ2-5, with D unclear. The CDR3 runs to 13 residues. V shed 7 bases and J shed 1 base, with 10 bases lying between them. The V gene's germline CDR1 is LNHDA and CDR2 SQIVND (reference sequence). CDR3 region: CASKHPPQETQYF. CDR3 in DNA: TGTGCCAGTAAACATCCGCCCCAAGAGACCCAGTACTTC.

This chain links TRBV29-1 with TRBJ1-4; 8 positions agree with TRBD1. Unmatched junction bases numbered 15, after V lost 4 bases and J lost 8 bases. The CDR3 is 16 residues long. CDR1 is SQVTM, CDR2 ANQGSEA, per germline. For the CDR3, the DNA is TGCAGCGTTGCAGAGTGGATGCAGGGGGCTCAGGAAAAACTGTTTTTT. This encodes CSVAEWMQGAQEKLFF. The full variable domain, in which reference TRBV29-1 and TRBJ1-4 provide the parts outside the CDR3, is SAVISQKPSRDICQRGTSLTIQCQVDSQVTMMFWYRQQPGQSLTLIATANQGSEATYESGFVIDKFPISRPNLTFSTLTVSNMSPEDSSIYLCSVAEWMQGAQEKLFFGSGTQLSVL.

V gene TRBV6-5 combines with J gene TRBJ1-4, with D possibly matching TRBD1 (6 bases). Trimming took 5 bases from V and 8 from J, leaving 12 bases between them. The CDR3 spans 13 residues. The germline V gene has CDR1 MNHEY and CDR2 SVGAGI. The CDR3 loop is CASSPDRGEKLFF. Here the CDR3 DNA reads TGTGCCAGCAGTCCGGACAGAGGCGAAAAACTGTTTTTT.

The CDR3 spells CASSSGGTQNTEAFF. CDR3 coding DNA: TGCGCCAGCAGCAGTGGGGGGACGCAGAACACTGAAGCTTTCTTT. This chain links TRBV5-1 with TRBJ1-1; a weak D match, TRBD1 (5 bases). Trimming removed 4 bases at V and 1 base at J, with 14 bases between. The CDR3 runs 15 residues. CDR1 is SGHRS, CDR2 YFSETQ, per germline.

CDR3 loop: CASRRQVDVGSPLHF. The DNA for the CDR3 is TGTGCCAGCAGAAGACAGGTCGACGTGGGTTCACCCCTCCACTTT. The chain has TRBV6-4 and TRBJ1-6, with D possibly TRBD1 on 6 matching bases. Trimming pared 6 bases from V and 9 bases from J, leaving 18 bases between. In germline, CDR1 is MRHNA, CDR2 SNTAGT. The CDR3 is 15 amino acids.

This chain uses TRBV14 with TRBJ1-4; possible D gene TRBD1, 6 bases. The germline V gene has CDR1 SGHDN and CDR2 FVKESK. The CDR3 sequence is 14 residues long. Trimming stripped 4 bases from V and 4 bases from J, with 10 bases between. CDR3 coding DNA: TGTGCCAGCAGCCTGACAGGCTATAATGAAAAACTGTTTTTT. Its protein is CASSLTGYNEKLFF.

The V gene is TRBV19, the J gene TRBJ1-1, with D hard to call. Per germline, CDR1 LNHDA and CDR2 SQIVND (reference sequence). The V end was cut by 4 bases, the J end by 0 bases, with 12 bases between. The CDR3 totals 15 residues. The CDR3 DNA follows: TGTGCCAGTAGTAGGGCCCCTTCCCTGAACACTGAAGCTTTCTTT. Translated: CASSRAPSLNTEAFF.

The V call is TRBV27, the J call TRBJ1-1, with 7 bases lining up with TRBD1. J gave up 0 bases and V 9 bases, and 4 bases lay outside the gene matches. CDR3 length: 13 amino acids. CDR1 is MNHEY and CDR2 is SMNVEV in the germline V gene (reference sequence). Here the CDR3 DNA reads TGTGCCAGTGGGGACAGCATGAACACTGAAGCTTTCTTT. It is translated as CASGDSMNTEAFF.

This clone was observed a few times. The rearrangement joins TRBV12-3 or TRBV12-4 to TRBJ1-3, with no clear D. The CDR3 is 13 residues long. Trimming removed 3 bases at V and 8 bases at J, with 11 bases between. The CDR3, as DNA: TGTGCCAGCAGTTTTCAGGCCGGGGACACCATATATTTT. This encodes CASSFQAGDTIYF.

This clone showed up just a few times. V is TRBV19 and J is TRBJ2-2, with TRBD1 matching over 11 bases. The CDR3 runs to 17 residues. J lost 9 bases, V lost 2 bases, and 11 bases had no gene match. From germline, CDR1 is LNHDA and CDR2 SQIVND (reference sequence). In nucleotides, the CDR3 is TGTGCCAGTAGTATATCCGCCGGGACAGGGGGTCCTCGGGAGCTGTTTTTT. It translates to CASSISAGTGGPRELFF.

The chain employs TRBV2 and TRBJ2-1; D possibly corresponds to TRBD1 (6 bases). The CDR3 has 15 residues. Trimming took off 0 bases at V and 9 bases at J, with 15 bases between the two ends. Germline assignment: CDR1 SNHLY and CDR2 FYNNEI. The CDR3: CASSEARQASGEQFF. CDR3 nucleotide sequence: TGTGCCAGCAGTGAAGCGAGACAGGCCAGCGGTGAGCAGTTCTTC.

This sequence joins TRBV25-1 and TRBJ1-2; 7 bases are a match to TRBD1. Germline loops: CDR1 MGHDK, CDR2 SYGVNS. The CDR3 spans 13 residues. After removal of 4 bases from V and 6 bases from J, the junction contained 5 bases not matched to a gene. This CDR3 is CASSALTGNGYTF. Here the CDR3 DNA reads TGTGCCAGCAGTGCTCTGACAGGGAATGGCTACACCTTC.

CDR3 amino acids: CASSLEVGTYNEQFF. Written as DNA, the CDR3 is TGTGCCAGCAGCTTAGAGGTGGGGACTTACAATGAGCAGTTCTTC. V gene TRBV13 combines with J gene TRBJ2-1, with D perhaps TRBD2 (6 bases). Per the germline V gene, CDR1 is PRHDT and CDR2 is FYEKMQ (reference sequence). This CDR3 is 15 amino acids long. The V and J ends lost 1 base and 4 bases respectively, with 11 bases between them. The full variable domain, rest sourced from reference TRBV13 and TRBJ2-1, is AAGVIQSPRHLIKEKRETATLKCYPIPRHDTVYWYQQGPGQDPQFLISFYEKMQSDKGSIPDRFSAQQFSDYHSELNMSSLELGDSALYFCASSLEVGTYNEQFFGPGTRLTVL.

The V and J genes are TRBV5-1 and TRBJ2-1; TRBD2 matches at 10 bases. V was pared by 0 bases and J by 9 bases, with 9 bases of the junction left unmatched. The CDR3 totals 16 residues. Germline V gene data show CDR1 as SGHRS and CDR2 as YFSETQ. CDR3 residues: CASSLAGLAGAIEQFF. The CDR3 coding sequence is TGCGCCAGCAGCTTGGCCGGGCTAGCGGGAGCAATTGAGCAGTTCTTC. Filled out from reference TRBV5-1 and TRBJ2-1, the complete variable domain reads KAGVTQTPRYLIKTRGQQVTLSCSPISGHRSVSWYQQTPGQGLQFLFEYFSETQRNKGNFPGRFSGRQFSNSRSEMNVSTLELGDSALYLCASSLAGLAGAIEQFFGPGTRLTVL.

This clone was seen only once. The V and J genes are TRBV7-2 and TRBJ1-6; unclear D gene. CDR3 length equals 15 residues. V was trimmed by 3 bases and J by 9 bases, leaving 15 bases between them. Germline CDR1 reads SGHTA; CDR2 reads FQGNSA. The CDR3: CASSFAAGWRSPLHF. The CDR3, as DNA: TGTGCCAGCAGCTTTGCCGCGGGGTGGCGTTCACCCCTCCACTTT. The full variable domain, completed using reference TRBV7-2 and TRBJ1-6, is GAGVSQSPSNKVTEKGKDVELRCDPISGHTALYWYRQSLGQGLEFLIYFQGNSAPDKSGLPSDRFSAERTGGSVSTLTIQRTQQEDSAVYLCASSFAAGWRSPLHFGNGTRLTVT.